What follows are 30 T cell receptor beta chains derived from one specimen sequenced in a study of T cells expressing NK-cell markers. TCRdb processed the 5' RACE reads again and assigns one entry to each CDR3 protein, with no DNA. Its table lists 150,000 to 200,000 distinct CDR3 sequences. Sequenced: blood T cells: a sorted CD56 or NKG2C T cell subset, CD4+ or CD8+ T cells, or bulk PBMC T cells (not recorded which). Receptors were obtained from a woman aged 18 to 69 in good health.

The chain has TRBV14 and TRBJ2-7; the TCRdb D gene call, TRBD1, has no DNA to confirm it. This CDR3 contains 14 residues. Germline loops: CDR1 SGHDN, CDR2 FVKESK. The CDR3 here is CASSHHAGRYEQYF.

The rearrangement joins TRBV11-2 to TRBJ2-3. CDR1 SGHAT and CDR2 FQNNGV come from the germline V gene. The CDR3 extends over 15 amino acids. This chain's CDR3 is CASSLDLQYPDTQYF.

The chain couples TRBV7-8 to TRBJ1-6; the TCRdb call, TRBD1, lacks DNA for checking. Germline-derived CDR1 and CDR2 are SGHVS and FQNEAQ. The CDR3 extends over 15 amino acids. This chain's CDR3 is CASSFETGSNSPLHF.

In terms of frequency, this clonotype is medium-sized. The chain links TRBV18 to TRBJ2-7; TCRdb indicates TRBD2, and absent DNA this call remains unverified. The V gene's germline CDR1 is KGHSH and CDR2 LQKENI. The CDR3 is made up of 13 amino acids. CDR3 protein: CASSPLAGDPLYF.

The V and J genes are TRBV5-1 and TRBJ2-5. The CDR3 has 14 residues. Germline loops: CDR1 SGHRS, CDR2 YFSETQ. The CDR3 spells CASSFSDIGETQYF.

The V and J genes are TRBV5-1 and TRBJ2-7; checking the TCRdb D call of TRBD1 is not possible without DNA. Germline CDR1 and CDR2: SGHRS and YFSETQ. This CDR3 comprises 12 residues. This CDR3 reads CASSFGQHEQYF.

This chain uses TRBV9 with TRBJ2-4; no DNA is available, so the TRBD2 call from TCRdb remains unchecked. The germline V gene has CDR1 SGDLS and CDR2 YYNGEE. There are 15 residues in the CDR3. CDR3 residues: CASSVGATSVNIQYF.

This chain connects TRBV20-1 to TRBJ2-1; TCRdb designates TRBD2, a call that cannot be tested without DNA. Germline CDR1 and CDR2: DFQATT and SNEGSKA (reference sequence). This CDR3 spans 17 amino acids. This CDR3 is CSAHRRGGGAVYNEQFF.

V and J are TRBV2 and TRBJ2-1; TCRdb picks TRBD1, but there is no DNA to check that call. Germline assignment: CDR1 SNHLY and CDR2 FYNNEI. This CDR3 region has 13 residues. The CDR3 protein is CASTLTVNNEQFF. The whole variable domain, filled in from reference TRBV2 and TRBJ2-1, reads EPEVTQTPSHQVTQMGQEVILRCVPISNHLYFYWYRQILGQKVEFLVSFYNNEISEKSEIFDDQFSVERPDGSNFTLKIRSTKLEDSAMYFCASTLTVNNEQFFGPGTRLTVL.

The chain is built from TRBV7-7 and TRBJ2-1; the D gene TCRdb calls, TRBD1, cannot be checked with no DNA. The germline CDR1 and CDR2 sequences are SSHAT and FNYEAQ (reference sequence). CDR3 length: 17 residues. This CDR3 is CASSLGSGGKGGNEQFF.

The rearrangement uses TRBV5-1 and TRBJ2-7; absent DNA, TCRdb's TRBD2 call cannot be checked. The CDR3 runs to 14 residues. Germline values: CDR1 SGHRS, CDR2 YFSETQ. The CDR3: CASSLVAGGYEQYF.

The chain uses TRBV28 and TRBJ1-5; TCRdb selects TRBD1, and the lack of DNA leaves this call unchecked. Germline CDR1 and CDR2: MDHEN and SYDVKM. The length of the CDR3 is 16 residues. The CDR3 loop reads CASSLSGAAIFIPQHF.

The gene calls are TRBV4-1 and TRBJ1-3. Germline CDR1 reads MGHRA; CDR2 reads YSYEKL. The length of the CDR3 is 14 residues. CDR3 protein: CASSQPTSGNTIYF.

The chain couples TRBV9 to TRBJ2-3; TCRdb calls TRBD2, which cannot be checked without DNA. This CDR3 comprises 17 residues. Germline assignment: CDR1 SGDLS and CDR2 YYNGEE. This chain's CDR3 is CASSVVASGGAADTQYF.

CDR3 in amino acids: CASSFGSGGYTDTQYF. This chain connects TRBV5-1 to TRBJ2-3; TCRdb's assignment of TRBD1 cannot be checked, as there is no DNA. The CDR3 runs 16 residues. The germline gives CDR1 SGHRS, CDR2 YFSETQ.

This chain links TRBV2 with TRBJ1-1; the D gene TCRdb calls, TRBD1, cannot be checked with no DNA. The CDR3 has 16 amino acids. Germline V gives CDR1 SNHLY, CDR2 FYNNEI. CDR3 sequence: CASSEGYRGVNTEAFF.

This chain uses TRBV29-1 with TRBJ2-7. The CDR3 spans 12 residues. CDR1 and CDR2 from the germline V gene are SQVTM and ANQGSEA. The CDR3 spells CSVIKTTYEQYF.

J is TRBJ2-1 and V is TRBV5-1; the TCRdb D gene call, TRBD2, has no DNA to confirm it. Germline CDR1 is SGHRS and CDR2 is YFSETQ. CDR3 length: 19 amino acids. The CDR3: CASSGIGGRAGEAPGEQFF.

This sequence joins TRBV20-1 and TRBJ1-1; no DNA is available, so the TRBD1 call from TCRdb remains unchecked. The CDR3 consists of 14 residues. Per germline, CDR1 DFQATT and CDR2 SNEGSKA (reference sequence). The CDR3 sequence is CSARDFGKNTEAFF.

The rearrangement uses TRBV20-1 and TRBJ2-3; there is no DNA to check the TCRdb D call of TRBD2. This CDR3 comprises 15 residues. Germline V CDR1 and CDR2: DFQATT, SNEGSKA (reference sequence). The CDR3 loop reads CSARDSGRAADTQYF.

This chain joins TRBV7-7 and TRBJ2-5; TCRdb proposes TRBD2, but this gene call is untestable without DNA. CDR3 length equals 15 residues. The germline V gene encodes CDR1 SSHAT and CDR2 FNYEAQ (reference sequence). The CDR3 region is CASSLIGGPEETQYF.

This sequence joins TRBV30 and TRBJ1-1; TCRdb calls TRBD1, which cannot be checked without DNA. Germline CDR1 GTSNPN, CDR2 SVGIG (reference sequence). The CDR3 has 12 residues. CDR3 protein: CAWRNGRAEAFF.

The chain has TRBV7-7 and TRBJ2-1; TCRdb proposes TRBD2, but this gene call is untestable without DNA. In germline, CDR1 is SSHAT, CDR2 FNYEAQ (reference sequence). This CDR3 spans 14 amino acids. This chain's CDR3 is CASSSTSGDNEQFF.

This rearrangement joins TRBV2 to TRBJ2-7; the TCRdb call, TRBD2, lacks DNA for checking. CDR1 and CDR2 (germline): SNHLY, FYNNEI. The CDR3 loop spans 13 amino acids. CDR3 residues: CASTGLLTYEQYF.

The chain is built from TRBV5-5 and TRBJ1-6. Germline V gene lookup returns CDR1 SGHKS and CDR2 YYEKEE (reference sequence). The CDR3 spans 15 residues. CDR3: CASSAAGLLGSPLHF.

This sequence joins TRBV6-1 and TRBJ2-5; with no DNA, the TCRdb D assignment of TRBD1 cannot be verified. CDR3 length equals 14 residues. CDR1 is MNHNS, CDR2 SASEGT, per germline. The CDR3 spells CASSLLQGQETQYF.

This CDR3 reads CASSLTSGGGRDTQYF. The rearrangement uses TRBV3-1 and TRBJ2-3; no DNA is available, so the TRBD2 call from TCRdb remains unchecked. The CDR3 runs to 16 residues. CDR1 is LGHDT, CDR2 YNNKEL, per germline (reference sequence).

The chain uses TRBV12-3 or TRBV12-4 and TRBJ2-7; as DNA is missing, the TRBD1 call by TCRdb cannot be tested. The CDR3 contains 13 residues. CDR3 in amino acids: CASSSTPGLEQYF.

The chain uses TRBV12-3 or TRBV12-4 and TRBJ2-4. This CDR3 comprises 15 residues. The CDR3 is CASSLRVTAKNIQYF.

This chain joins TRBV5-1 and TRBJ1-1; TCRdb designates TRBD1, a call that cannot be tested without DNA. Germline-derived CDR1 and CDR2 are SGHRS and YFSETQ. The CDR3 runs 15 residues. This chain's CDR3 is CASSLRQVRDTEAFF.